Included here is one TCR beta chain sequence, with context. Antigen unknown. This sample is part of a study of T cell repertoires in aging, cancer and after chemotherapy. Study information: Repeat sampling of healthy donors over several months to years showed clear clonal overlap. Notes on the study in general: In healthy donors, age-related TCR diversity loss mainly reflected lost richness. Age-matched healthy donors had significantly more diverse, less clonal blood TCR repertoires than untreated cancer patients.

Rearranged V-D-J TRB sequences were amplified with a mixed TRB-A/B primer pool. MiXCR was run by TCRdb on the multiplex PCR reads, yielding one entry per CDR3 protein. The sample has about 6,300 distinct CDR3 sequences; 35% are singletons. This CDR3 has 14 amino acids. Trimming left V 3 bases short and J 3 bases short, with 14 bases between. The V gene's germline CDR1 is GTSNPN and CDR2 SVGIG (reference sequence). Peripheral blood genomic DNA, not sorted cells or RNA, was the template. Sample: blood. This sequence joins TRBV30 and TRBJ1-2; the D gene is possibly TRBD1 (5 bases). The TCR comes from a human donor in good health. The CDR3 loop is CAWRRRGDDYGYTF. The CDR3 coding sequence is TGTGCCTGGAGGCGTCGGGGGGACGACTATGGCTACACCTTC.